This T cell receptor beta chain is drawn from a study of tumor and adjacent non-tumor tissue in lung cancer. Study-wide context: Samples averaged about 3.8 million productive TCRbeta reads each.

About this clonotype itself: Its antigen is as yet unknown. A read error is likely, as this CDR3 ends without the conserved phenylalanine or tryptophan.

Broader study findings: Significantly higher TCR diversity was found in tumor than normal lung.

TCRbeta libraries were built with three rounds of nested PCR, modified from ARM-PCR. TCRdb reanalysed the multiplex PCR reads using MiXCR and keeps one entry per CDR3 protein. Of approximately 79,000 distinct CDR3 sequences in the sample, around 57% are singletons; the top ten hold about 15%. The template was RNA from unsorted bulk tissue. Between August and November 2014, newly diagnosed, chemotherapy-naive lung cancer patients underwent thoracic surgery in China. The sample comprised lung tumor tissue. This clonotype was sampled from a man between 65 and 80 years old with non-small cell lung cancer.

CDR3 protein: CRVAVGSGDTQYS. Here the CDR3 DNA reads TGCAGAGTTGCGGTCGGGAGTGGAGATACGCAGTATTCT. V is TRBV29-1 and J is TRBJ2-3; D perhaps matches TRBD2 (6 bases). The length of the CDR3 is 13 residues. Germline V lookup: CDR1 SQVTM, CDR2 ANQGSEA.